The text below deals with one T cell receptor (beta chain). Other DNA sequences in this specimen translate into the identical CDR3. Germline V CDR1 and CDR2: MNHEY, SVGAGI. The length of the CDR3 is 15 residues. Losses at the gene ends were 0 bases for V and 3 bases for J; bases not matched to a gene: 3. These data come from a study of blood T cell repertoires in COVID-19. Overall study context: T cells, B-cell-depleted T cells, or PBMCs supplied cDNA or gDNA.

Libraries were prepared by immunoSEQ multiplex PCR; TCRdb keeps only in-frame clonotypes and omits some of them. The sample includes about 440,000 clones, about 85% of them seen just once. The sequenced sample was PBMCs or T cells enriched from blood (not recorded which). This chain joins TRBV6-5 and TRBJ2-7; 9 positions agree with TRBD1. The receptor was isolated from a woman younger than 30 with acute COVID-19. CDR3 in DNA: TGTGCCAGCAGTTACTCAGGGACAGGGAGCTACGAGCAGTACTTC. Translated, it gives CASSYSGTGSYEQYF.